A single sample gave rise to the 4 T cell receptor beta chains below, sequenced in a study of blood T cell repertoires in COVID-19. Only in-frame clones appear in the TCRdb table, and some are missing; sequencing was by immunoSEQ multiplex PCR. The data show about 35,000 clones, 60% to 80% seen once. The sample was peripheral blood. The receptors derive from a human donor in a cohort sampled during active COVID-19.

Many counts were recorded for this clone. In DNA form, the CDR3 reads TGTGCCAGCAGCCGACAGGGCGAAGGAAACACCATATATTTT. Its protein is CASSRQGEGNTIYF. The chain combines TRBV3-1 (or the pseudogene TRBV3-2) with TRBJ1-3, with TRBD1 matching 7 bases. Per the germline V gene, CDR1 is LGHDT and CDR2 is YNNKEL (reference sequence). J lost 4 bases, V lost 4 bases, and 4 bases had no gene match. The CDR3 length is 14 residues.

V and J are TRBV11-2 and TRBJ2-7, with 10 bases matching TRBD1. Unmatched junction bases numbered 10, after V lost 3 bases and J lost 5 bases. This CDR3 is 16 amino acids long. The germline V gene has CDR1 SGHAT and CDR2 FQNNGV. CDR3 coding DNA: TGTGCCAGCAGCTTCCATCCCGGGACAGGGGTGGACGAGCAGTACTTC. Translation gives CASSFHPGTGVDEQYF.

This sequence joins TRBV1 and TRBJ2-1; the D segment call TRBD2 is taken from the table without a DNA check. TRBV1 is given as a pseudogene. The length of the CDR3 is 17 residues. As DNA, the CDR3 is TGCACCAGCAGCCAAGAATACCTAGCGGGGGGGCTCGATGAGCAGTTCTTC. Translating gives CTSSQEYLAGGLDEQFF.

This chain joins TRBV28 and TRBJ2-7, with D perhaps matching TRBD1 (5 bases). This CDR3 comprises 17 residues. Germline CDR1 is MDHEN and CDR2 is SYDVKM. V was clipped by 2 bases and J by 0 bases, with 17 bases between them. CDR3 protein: CASSLRPGWYSSYEQYF. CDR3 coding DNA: TGTGCCAGCAGTTTAAGGCCAGGGTGGTACAGCTCCTACGAGCAGTACTTC.